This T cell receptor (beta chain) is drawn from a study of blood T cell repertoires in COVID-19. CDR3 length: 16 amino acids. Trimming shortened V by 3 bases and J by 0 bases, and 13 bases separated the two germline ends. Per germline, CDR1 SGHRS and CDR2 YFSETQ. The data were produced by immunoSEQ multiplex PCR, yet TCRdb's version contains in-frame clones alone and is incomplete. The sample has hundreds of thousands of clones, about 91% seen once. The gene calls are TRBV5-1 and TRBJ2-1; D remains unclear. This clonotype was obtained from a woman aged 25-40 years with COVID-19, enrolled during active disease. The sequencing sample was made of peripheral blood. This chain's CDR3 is CASSSPPRSSYNEQFF. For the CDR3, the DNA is TGCGCCAGCAGCTCCCCCCCTCGCAGCTCCTACAATGAGCAGTTCTTC.